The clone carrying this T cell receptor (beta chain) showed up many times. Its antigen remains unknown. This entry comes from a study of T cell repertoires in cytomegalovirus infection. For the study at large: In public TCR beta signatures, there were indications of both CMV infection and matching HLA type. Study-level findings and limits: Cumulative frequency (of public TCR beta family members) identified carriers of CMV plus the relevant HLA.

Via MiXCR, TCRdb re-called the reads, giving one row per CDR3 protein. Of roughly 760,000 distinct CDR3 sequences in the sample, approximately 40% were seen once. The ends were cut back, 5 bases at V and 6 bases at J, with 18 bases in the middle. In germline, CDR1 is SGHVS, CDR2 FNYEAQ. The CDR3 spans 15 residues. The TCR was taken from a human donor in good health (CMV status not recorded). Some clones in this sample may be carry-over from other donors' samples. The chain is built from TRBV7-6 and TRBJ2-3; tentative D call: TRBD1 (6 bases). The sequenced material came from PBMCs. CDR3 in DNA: TGTGCCAGCAGCCCCCGGACAGCTTCAGGGGATACGCAGTATTTT. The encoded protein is CASSPRTASGDTQYF. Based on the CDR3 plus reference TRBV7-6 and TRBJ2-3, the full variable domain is GAGVSQSPRYKVTKRGQDVALRCDPISGHVSLYWYRQALGQGPEFLTYFNYEAQQDKSGLPNDRFSAERPEGSISTLTIQRTEQRDSAMYRCASSPRTASGDTQYFGPGTRLTVL.